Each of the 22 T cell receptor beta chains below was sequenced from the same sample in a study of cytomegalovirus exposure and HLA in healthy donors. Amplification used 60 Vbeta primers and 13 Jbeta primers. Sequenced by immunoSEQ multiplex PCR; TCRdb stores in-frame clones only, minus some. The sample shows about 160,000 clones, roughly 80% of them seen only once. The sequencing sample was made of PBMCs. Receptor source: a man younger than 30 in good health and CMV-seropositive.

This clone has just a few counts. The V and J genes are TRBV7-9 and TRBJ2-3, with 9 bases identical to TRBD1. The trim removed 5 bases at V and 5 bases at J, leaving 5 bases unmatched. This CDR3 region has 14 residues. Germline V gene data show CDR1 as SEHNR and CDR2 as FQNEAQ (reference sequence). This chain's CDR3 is CASSPWTGEDTQYF. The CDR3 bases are TGTGCCAGCAGCCCCTGGACAGGGGAAGATACGCAGTATTTT.

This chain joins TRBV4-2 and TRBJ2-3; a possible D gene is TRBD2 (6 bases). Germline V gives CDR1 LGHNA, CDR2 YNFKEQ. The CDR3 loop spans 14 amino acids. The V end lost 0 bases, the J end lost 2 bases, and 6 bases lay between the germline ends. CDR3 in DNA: TGTGCCAGCAGCCAAGAGCGGGACACAGATACGCAGTATTTT. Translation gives CASSQERDTDTQYF.

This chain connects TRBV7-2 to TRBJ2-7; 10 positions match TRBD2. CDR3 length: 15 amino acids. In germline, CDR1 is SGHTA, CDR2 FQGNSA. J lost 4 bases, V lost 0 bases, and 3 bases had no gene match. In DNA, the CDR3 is TGTGCCAGCAGCTTAGCGACAGCGGGAGGGTACGAGCAGTACTTC. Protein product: CASSLATAGGYEQYF.

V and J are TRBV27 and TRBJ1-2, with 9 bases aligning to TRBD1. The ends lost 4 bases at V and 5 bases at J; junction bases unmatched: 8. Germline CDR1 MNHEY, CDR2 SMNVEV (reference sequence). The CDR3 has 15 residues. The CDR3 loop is CASSSTGGAWYGYTF. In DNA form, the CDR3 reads TGTGCCAGCAGTTCTACAGGGGGCGCTTGGTATGGCTACACCTTC.

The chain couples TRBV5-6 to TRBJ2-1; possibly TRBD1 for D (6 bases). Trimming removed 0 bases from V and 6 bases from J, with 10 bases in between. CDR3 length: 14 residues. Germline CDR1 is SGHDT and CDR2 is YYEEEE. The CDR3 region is CASSLAQGLNEQFF. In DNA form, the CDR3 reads TGTGCCAGCAGCTTGGCACAGGGTCTCAATGAGCAGTTCTTC. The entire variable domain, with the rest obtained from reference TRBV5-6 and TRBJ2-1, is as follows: DAGVTQSPTHLIKTRGQQVTLRCSPKSGHDTVSWYQQALGQGPQFIFQYYEEEERQRGNFPDRFSGHQFPNYSSELNVNALLLGDSALYLCASSLAQGLNEQFFGPGTRLTVL.

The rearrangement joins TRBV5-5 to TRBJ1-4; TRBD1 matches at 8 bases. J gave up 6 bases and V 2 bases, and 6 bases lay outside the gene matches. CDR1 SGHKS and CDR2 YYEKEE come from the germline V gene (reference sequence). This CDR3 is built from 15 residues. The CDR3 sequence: CASSFSTGVYEKLFF. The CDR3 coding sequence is TGTGCCAGCAGCTTCTCGACAGGGGTATATGAAAAACTGTTTTTT.

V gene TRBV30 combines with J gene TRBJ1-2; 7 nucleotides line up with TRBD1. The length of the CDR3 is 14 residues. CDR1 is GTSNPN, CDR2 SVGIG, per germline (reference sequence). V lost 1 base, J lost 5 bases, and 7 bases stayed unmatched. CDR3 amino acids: CAWSGDSSGYGYTF. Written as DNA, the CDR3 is TGTGCCTGGAGTGGGGACAGTTCCGGATATGGCTACACCTTC.

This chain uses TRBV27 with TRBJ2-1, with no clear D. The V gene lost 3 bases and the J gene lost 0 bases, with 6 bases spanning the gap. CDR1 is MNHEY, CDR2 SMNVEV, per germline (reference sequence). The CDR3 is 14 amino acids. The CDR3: CASSFLASYNEQFF. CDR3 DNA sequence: TGTGCCAGCAGTTTTTTGGCCTCCTACAATGAGCAGTTCTTC.

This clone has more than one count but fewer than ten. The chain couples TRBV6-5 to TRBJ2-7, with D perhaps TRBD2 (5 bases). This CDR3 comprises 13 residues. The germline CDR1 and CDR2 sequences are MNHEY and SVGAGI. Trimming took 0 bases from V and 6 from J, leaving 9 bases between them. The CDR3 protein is CASSYSTGLEQYF. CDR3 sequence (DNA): TGTGCCAGCAGTTACTCGACCGGACTCGAGCAGTACTTC.

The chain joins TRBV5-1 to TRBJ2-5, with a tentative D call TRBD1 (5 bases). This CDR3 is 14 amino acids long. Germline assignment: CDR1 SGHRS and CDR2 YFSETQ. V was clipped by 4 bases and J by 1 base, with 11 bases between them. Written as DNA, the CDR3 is TGCGCCAGCAGCCCCCAGGGTTTCCAAGAGACCCAGTACTTC. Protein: CASSPQGFQETQYF. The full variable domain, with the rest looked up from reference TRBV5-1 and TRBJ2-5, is KAGVTQTPRYLIKTRGQQVTLSCSPISGHRSVSWYQQTPGQGLQFLFEYFSETQRNKGNFPGRFSGRQFSNSRSEMNVSTLELGDSALYLCASSPQGFQETQYFGPGTRLLVL.

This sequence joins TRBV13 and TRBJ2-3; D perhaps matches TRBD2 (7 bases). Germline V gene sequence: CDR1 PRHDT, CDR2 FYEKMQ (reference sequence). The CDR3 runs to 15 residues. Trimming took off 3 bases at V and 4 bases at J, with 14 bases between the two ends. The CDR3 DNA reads TGTGCCAGCAGCTTCGAGGGGGGGAGGGCAGATACGCAGTATTTT. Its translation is CASSFEGGRADTQYF.

The CDR3 loop is CASSFTVNTEAFF. The CDR3 coding sequence is TGCGCCAGCAGCTTCACAGTGAACACTGAAGCTTTCTTT. The chain has TRBV5-1 and TRBJ1-1; D call uncertain. Germline V gene sequence: CDR1 SGHRS, CDR2 YFSETQ. The germline V and J ends were trimmed by 2 bases and 0 bases, with 5 bases remaining between them. The CDR3 runs 13 residues.

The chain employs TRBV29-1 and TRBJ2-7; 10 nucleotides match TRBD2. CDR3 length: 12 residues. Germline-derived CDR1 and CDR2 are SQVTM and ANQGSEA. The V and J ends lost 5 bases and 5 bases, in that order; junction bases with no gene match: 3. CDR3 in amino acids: CSVRLAGDEQYF. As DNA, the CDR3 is TGCAGCGTTCGGCTAGCGGGAGACGAGCAGTACTTC.

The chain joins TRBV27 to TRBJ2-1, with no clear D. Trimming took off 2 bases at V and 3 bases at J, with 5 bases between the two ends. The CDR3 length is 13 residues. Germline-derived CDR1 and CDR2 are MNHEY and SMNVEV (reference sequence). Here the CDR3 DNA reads TGTGCCAGCAGTTTACAGTTCTACAATGAGCAGTTCTTC. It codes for CASSLQFYNEQFF.

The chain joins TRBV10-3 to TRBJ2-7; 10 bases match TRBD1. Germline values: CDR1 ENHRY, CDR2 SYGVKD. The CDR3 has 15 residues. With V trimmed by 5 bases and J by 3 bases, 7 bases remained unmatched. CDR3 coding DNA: TGTGCCATCAGTCGGATGGGACAGGGGAACTACGAGCAGTACTTC. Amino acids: CAISRMGQGNYEQYF.

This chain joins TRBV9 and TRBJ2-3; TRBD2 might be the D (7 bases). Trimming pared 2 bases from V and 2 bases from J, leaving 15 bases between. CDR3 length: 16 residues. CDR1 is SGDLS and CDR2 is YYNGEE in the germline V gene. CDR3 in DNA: TGTGCCAGCAGCGTGATTGGGGGGGCCCTCACAGATACGCAGTATTTT. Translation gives CASSVIGGALTDTQYF.

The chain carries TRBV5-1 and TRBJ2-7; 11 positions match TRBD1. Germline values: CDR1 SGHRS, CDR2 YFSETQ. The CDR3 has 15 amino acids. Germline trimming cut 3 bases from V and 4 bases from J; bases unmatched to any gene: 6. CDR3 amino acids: CASSWRTGGSYEQYF. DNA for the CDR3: TGCGCCAGCAGCTGGAGGACAGGGGGCTCTTACGAGCAGTACTTC.

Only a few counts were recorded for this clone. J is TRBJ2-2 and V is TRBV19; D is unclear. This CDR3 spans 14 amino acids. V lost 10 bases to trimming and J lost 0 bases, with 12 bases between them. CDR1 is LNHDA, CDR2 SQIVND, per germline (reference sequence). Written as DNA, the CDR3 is TGTGCCATAGCCCCCGGATCGAACACCGGGGAGCTGTTTTTT. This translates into CAIAPGSNTGELFF.

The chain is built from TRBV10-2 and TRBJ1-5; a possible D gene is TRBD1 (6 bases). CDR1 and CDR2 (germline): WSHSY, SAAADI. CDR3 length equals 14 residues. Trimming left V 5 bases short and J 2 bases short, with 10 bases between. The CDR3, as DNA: TGCGCCAGCAGTCAACAGGGTGGCAATCAGCCCCAGCATTTT. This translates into CASSQQGGNQPQHF.

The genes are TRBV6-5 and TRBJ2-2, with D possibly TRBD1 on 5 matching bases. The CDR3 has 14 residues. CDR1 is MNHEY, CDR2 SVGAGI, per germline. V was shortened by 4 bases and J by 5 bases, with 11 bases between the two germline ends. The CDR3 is CASSSRVVTGELFF. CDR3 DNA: TGTGCCAGCAGTTCCAGGGTGGTAACCGGGGAGCTGTTTTTT.

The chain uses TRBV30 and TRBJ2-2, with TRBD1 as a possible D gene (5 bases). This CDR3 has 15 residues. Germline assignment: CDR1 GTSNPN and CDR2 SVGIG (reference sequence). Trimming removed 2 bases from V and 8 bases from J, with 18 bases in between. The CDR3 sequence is CAWSPGIIRGGELFF. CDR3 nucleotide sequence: TGTGCCTGGAGTCCAGGGATCATAAGGGGAGGGGAGCTGTTTTTT.

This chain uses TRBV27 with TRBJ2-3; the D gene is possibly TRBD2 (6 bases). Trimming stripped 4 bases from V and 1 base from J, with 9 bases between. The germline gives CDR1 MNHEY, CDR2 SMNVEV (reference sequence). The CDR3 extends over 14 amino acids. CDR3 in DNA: TGTGCCAGCAGTTGGTCTAGCGGCACAGATACGCAGTATTTT. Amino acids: CASSWSSGTDTQYF.